The 2 T cell receptor beta chains below come from one sample, sequenced in a study of identical twins. TCRdb reprocessed the 5' RACE reads via MiXCR and lists one record per CDR3 protein. The top ten hold 2.5% to 3.5% of the sample, which has 470,000 or so distinct CDR3 sequences, 24% seen once. The same sample was also used in a study of T cells expressing NK-cell markers.

Sequencing was done on a sample of CD4+ T cells sorted from blood. These receptors were taken from a woman between 18 and 30 years old in good health.

This clonotype was observed a few times. Its ends do not fully match the called genes, so a read error is possible. The chain joins TRBV7-9 to TRBJ1-5, with D hard to call. CDR1 and CDR2 from the germline V gene are SEHNR and FQNEAQ (reference sequence). The CDR3 extends over 12 amino acids. CDR3 in amino acids: CASSLEEQPQHF. In DNA, the CDR3 is TGTGCCAGCAGTTTAGAGGAACAGCCCCAGCATTTT. The variable domain in full, with the rest retrieved from reference TRBV7-9 and TRBJ1-5, is DTGVSQNPRHKITKRGQNVTFRCDPISEHNRLYWYRQTLGQGPEFLTYFQNEAQLEKSRLLSDRFSAERPKGSFSTLEIQRTEQGDSAMYLCASSLEEQPQHFGDGTRLSIL.

This chain connects TRBV5-1 to TRBJ2-7, with 7 bases lining up with TRBD2. This CDR3 contains 16 residues. Per germline, CDR1 SGHRS and CDR2 YFSETQ. Trimming removed 0 bases from V and 3 bases from J; junction bases left unmatched: 9. The CDR3 protein is CASSLGGASGLYEQYF. CDR3 bases: TGCGCCAGCAGCTTGGGAGGGGCTAGCGGCCTCTACGAGCAGTACTTC.